Listed below are T cell receptor beta chains from one sample, sequenced in a study of early T cells in non-severe SARS-CoV-2 infection. One entry per CDR3 protein results from TCRdb running MiXCR on the 5' RACE reads. The table records roughly 58,000 distinct CDR3 sequences, 11% of them present only once. The specimen was whole blood. These receptors were collected from an adult who was a healthcare worker with PCR-confirmed SARS-CoV-2 infection or an uninfected control (not recorded which). Both conserved end residues are part of each CDR3. The D gene is left open where the match is weak. Clone size is not always given. Where it is, it says once, few, many or a class for expanded clones.

j_call | v_call | d_call | clone_size | cdr3_aa | cdr3_nt
TRBJ1-4 | TRBV9 | NA | few | CASSPLGGDEKLFF | TGTGCCAGCAGCCCTCTAGGCGGGGATGAAAAACTGTTTTTT
TRBJ2-7 | TRBV16 | NA | few | CASSQYAGSYEQYF | TGTGCCAGCAGCCAATATGCAGGGTCCTACGAGCAGTACTTC
TRBJ1-2 | TRBV28 | TRBD1 | few | CASSFLDRAGYTF | TGTGCCAGCAGTTTCTTAGACAGGGCCGGCTACACCTTC
TRBJ2-7 | TRBV3-1 | NA | NA | CASSLHTYEQYF | TGTGCCAGCAGCCTTCACACCTACGAGCAGTACTTC
TRBJ2-4 | TRBV28 | NA | NA | CASSNLGKNIQYF | TGTGCCAGCAGCAACCTAGGCAAAAACATTCAGTACTTC
TRBJ1-2 | TRBV18 | NA | NA | CASPLQGRGNYGYTF | TGTGCCAGCCCACTACAGGGCAGGGGTAACTATGGCTACACCTTC
TRBJ2-2 | TRBV6-4 | NA | NA | CASSQEGPGPGELFF | TGTGCCAGCAGTCAGGAAGGTCCGGGGCCCGGGGAGCTGTTTTTT
TRBJ2-3 | TRBV2 | TRBD1 | few | CASSEGQDRCF | TGTGCCAGCAGTGAAGGGCAGGACAGGTGCTTT
TRBJ2-2 | TRBV11-1 | NA | NA | CASRKDRLAGAGELFF | TGTGCCAGCAGAAAAGATAGGCTAGCCGGGGCCGGGGAGCTGTTTTTT
TRBJ1-1 | TRBV15 | NA | NA | CATSRDIGGEAFF | TGTGCCACCAGCAGAGATATTGGGGGTGAAGCTTTCTTT